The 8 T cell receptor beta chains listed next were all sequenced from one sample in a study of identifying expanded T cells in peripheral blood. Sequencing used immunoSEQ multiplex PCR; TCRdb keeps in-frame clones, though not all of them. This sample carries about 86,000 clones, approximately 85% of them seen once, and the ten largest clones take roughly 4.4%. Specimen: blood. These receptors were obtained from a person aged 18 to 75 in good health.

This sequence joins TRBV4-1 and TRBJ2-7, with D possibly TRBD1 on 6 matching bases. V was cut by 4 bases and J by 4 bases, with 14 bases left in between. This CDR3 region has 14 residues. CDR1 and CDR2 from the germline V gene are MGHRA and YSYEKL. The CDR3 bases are TGCGCCAGCAGCCTTGGACAGAACGGTTACGAGCAGTACTTC. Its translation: CASSLGQNGYEQYF.

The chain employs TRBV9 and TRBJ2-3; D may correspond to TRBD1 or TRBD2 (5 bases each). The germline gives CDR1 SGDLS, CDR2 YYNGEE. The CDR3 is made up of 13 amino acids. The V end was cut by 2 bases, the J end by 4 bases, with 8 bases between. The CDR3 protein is CASSVGGPDTQYF. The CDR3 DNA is TGTGCCAGCAGCGTTGGGGGACCAGATACGCAGTATTTT.

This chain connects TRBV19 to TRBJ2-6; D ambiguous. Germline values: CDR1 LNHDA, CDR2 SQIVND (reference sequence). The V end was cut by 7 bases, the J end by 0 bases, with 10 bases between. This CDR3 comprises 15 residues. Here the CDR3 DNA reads TGTGCCAGTACCCTCCACGGCTCTGGGGCCAACGTCCTGACTTTC. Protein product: CASTLHGSGANVLTF.

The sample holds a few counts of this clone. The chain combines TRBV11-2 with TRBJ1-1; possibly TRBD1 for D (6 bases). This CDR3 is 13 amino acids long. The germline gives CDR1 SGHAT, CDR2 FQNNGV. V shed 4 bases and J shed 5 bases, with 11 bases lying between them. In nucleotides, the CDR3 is TGTGCCAGCAGCTCGATAAGGGGGACTGAAGCTTTCTTT. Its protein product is CASSSIRGTEAFF. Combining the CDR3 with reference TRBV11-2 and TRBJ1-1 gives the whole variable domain EAGVAQSPRYKIIEKRQSVAFWCNPISGHATLYWYQQILGQGPKLLIQFQNNGVVDDSQLPKDRFSAERLKGVDSTLKIQPAKLEDSAVYLCASSSIRGTEAFFGQGTRLTVV.

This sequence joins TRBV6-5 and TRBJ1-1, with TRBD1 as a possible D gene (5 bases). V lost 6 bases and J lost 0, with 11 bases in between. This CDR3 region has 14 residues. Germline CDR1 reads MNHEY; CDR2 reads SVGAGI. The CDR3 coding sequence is TGTGCCAGCAGGGCAGGGAACATGAACACTGAAGCTTTCTTT. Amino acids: CASRAGNMNTEAFF.

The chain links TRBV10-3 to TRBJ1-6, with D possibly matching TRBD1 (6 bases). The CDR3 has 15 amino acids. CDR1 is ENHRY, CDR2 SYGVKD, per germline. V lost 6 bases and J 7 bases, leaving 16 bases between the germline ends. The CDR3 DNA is TGTGCCATCAGGGTCGGGGCAGGGGCAAATTCACCCCTCCACTTT. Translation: CAIRVGAGANSPLHF.

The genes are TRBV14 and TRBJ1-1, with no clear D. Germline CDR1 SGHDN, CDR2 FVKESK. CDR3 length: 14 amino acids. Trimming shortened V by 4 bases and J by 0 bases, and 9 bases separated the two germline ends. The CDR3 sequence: CASSLPGVNTEAFF. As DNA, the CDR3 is TGTGCCAGCAGCCTACCTGGGGTGAACACTGAAGCTTTCTTT.

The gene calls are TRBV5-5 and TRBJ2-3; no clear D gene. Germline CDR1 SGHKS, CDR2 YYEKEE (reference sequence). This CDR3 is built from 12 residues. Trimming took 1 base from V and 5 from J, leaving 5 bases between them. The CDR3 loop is CASSLYLDTQYF. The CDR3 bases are TGTGCCAGCAGCTTGTATCTAGATACGCAGTATTTT. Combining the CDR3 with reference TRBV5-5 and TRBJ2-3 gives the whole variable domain DAGVTQSPTHLIKTRGQQVTLRCSPISGHKSVSWYQQVLGQGPQFIFQYYEKEERGRGNFPDRFSARQFPNYSSELNVNALLLGDSALYLCASSLYLDTQYFGPGTRLTVL.